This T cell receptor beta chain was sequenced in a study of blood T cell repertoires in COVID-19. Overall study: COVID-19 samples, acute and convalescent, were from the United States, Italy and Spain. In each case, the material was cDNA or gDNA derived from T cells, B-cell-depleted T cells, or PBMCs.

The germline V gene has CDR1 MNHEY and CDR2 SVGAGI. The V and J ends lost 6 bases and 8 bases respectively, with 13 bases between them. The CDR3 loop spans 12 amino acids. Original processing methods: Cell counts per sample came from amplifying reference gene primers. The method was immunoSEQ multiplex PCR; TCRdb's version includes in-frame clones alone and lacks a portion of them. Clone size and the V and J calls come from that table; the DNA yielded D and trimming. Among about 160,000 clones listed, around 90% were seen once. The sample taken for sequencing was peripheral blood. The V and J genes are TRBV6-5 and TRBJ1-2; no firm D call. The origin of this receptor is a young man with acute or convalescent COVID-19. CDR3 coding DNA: TGTGCCAGCAGGTCACCTACCTTGGGCTACACCTTC. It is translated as CASRSPTLGYTF.